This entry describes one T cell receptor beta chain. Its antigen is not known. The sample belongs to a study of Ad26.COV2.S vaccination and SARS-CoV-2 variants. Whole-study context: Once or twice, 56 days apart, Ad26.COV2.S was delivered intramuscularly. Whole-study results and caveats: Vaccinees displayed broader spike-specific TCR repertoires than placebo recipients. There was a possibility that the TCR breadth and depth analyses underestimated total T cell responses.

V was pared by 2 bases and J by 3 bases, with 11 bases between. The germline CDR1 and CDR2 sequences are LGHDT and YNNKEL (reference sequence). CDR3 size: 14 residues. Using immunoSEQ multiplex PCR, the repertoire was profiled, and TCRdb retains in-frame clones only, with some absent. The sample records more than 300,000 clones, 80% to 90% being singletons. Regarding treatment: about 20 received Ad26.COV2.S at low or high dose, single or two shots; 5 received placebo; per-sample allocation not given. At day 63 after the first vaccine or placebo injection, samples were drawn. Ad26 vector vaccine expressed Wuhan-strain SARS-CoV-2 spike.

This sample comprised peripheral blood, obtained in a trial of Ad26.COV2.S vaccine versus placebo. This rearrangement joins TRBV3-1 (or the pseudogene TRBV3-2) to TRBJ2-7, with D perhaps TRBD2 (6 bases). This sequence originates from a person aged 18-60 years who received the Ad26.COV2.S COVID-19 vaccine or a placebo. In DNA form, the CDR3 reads TGTGCCAGCAGCCAAACGGGAGTCGTCTACGAGCAGTACTTC. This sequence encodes CASSQTGVVYEQYF.